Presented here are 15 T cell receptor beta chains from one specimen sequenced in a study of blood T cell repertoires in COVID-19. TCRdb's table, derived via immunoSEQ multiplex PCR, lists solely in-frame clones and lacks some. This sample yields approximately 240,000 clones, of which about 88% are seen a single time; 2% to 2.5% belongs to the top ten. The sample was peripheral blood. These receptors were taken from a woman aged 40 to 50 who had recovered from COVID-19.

The CDR3 here is CASSPRDRGNGELFF. CDR3 DNA: TGTGCCAGCTCACCGAGGGACAGGGGGAATGGGGAGCTGTTTTTT. The chain recombines TRBV18 with TRBJ2-2, with 11 bases identical to TRBD1. Germline V gives CDR1 KGHSH, CDR2 LQKENI. The CDR3 has 15 amino acids. The J segment lost 8 bases and the V segment lost 3 bases, leaving 5 bases of the junction unmatched.

The CDR3 is CASSLGGSNNEQFF. In nucleotides, the CDR3 is TGTGCCAGCAGCTTGGGAGGGTCGAACAATGAGCAGTTCTTC. This chain joins TRBV5-5 and TRBJ2-1; perhaps TRBD2 as D (5 bases). V was pared by 0 bases and J by 5 bases, with 9 bases between. From germline, CDR1 is SGHKS and CDR2 YYEKEE (reference sequence). CDR3 length: 14 residues.

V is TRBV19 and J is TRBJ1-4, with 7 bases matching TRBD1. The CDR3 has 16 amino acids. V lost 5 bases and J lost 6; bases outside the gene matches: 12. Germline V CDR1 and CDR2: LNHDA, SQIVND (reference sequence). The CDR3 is CASSPHQGVVDEKLFF. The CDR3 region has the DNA TGTGCCAGTAGTCCGCATCAGGGGGTGGTGGATGAAAAACTGTTTTTT.

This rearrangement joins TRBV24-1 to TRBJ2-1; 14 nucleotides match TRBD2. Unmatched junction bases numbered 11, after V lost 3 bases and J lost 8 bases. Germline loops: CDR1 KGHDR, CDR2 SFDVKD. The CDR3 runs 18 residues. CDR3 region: CATSDAIQTSGRVDEQFF. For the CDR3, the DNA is TGTGCCACCAGTGATGCAATACAGACTAGCGGGAGGGTGGATGAGCAGTTCTTC.

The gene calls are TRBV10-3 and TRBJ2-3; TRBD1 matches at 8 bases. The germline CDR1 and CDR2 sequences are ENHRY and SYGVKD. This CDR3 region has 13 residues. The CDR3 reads CAGGRGPGDTQYF. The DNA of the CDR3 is TGTGCTGGAGGCAGGGGGCCAGGCGATACGCAGTATTTT.

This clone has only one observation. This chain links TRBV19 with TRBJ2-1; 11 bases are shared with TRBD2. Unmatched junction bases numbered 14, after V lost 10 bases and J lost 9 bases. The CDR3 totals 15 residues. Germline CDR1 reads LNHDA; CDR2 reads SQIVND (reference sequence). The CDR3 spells CATQASGRRGTEQFF. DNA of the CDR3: TGTGCCACCCAGGCTAGCGGGAGGCGGGGGACTGAGCAGTTCTTC.

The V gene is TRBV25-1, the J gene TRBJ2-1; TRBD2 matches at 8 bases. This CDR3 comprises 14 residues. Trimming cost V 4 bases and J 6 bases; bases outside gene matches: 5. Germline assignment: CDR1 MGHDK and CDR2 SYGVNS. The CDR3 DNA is TGTGCCAGCAGTGTCACCGGGACTAGCAATGAGCAGTTCTTC. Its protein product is CASSVTGTSNEQFF.

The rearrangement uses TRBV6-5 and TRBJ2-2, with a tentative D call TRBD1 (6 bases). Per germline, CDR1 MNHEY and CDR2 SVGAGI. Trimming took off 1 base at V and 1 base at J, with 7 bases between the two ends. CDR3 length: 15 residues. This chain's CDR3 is CASSYLGGNTGELFF. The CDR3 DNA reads TGTGCCAGCAGTTACTTAGGGGGGAACACCGGGGAGCTGTTTTTT.

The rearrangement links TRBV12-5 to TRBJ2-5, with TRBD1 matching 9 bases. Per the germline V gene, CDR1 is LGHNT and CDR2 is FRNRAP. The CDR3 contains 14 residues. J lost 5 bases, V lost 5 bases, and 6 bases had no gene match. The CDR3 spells CASGRGQGGETQYF. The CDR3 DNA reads TGTGCTAGTGGTCGGGGACAGGGCGGGGAGACCCAGTACTTC. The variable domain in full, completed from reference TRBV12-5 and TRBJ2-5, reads DARVTQTPRHKVTEMGQEVTMRCQPILGHNTVFWYRQTMMQGLELLAYFRNRAPLDDSGMPKDRFSAEMPDATLATLKIQPSEPRDSAVYFCASGRGQGGETQYFGPGTRLLVL.

The CDR3 reads CASSYVATSSYEQYF. In DNA, the CDR3 is TGTGCCAGCAGTTACGTAGCGACGAGCTCCTACGAGCAGTACTTC. The chain has TRBV6-6 and TRBJ2-7, with D possibly TRBD2 on 5 matching bases. CDR3 size: 15 residues. Trimming took off 2 bases at V and 0 bases at J, with 11 bases between the two ends. Germline CDR1 MNHNY, CDR2 SVGAGI (reference sequence).

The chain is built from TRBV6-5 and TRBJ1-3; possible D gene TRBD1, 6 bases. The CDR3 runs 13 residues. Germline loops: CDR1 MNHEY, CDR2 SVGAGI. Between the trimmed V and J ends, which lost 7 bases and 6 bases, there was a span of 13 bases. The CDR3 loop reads CASTTGQTNTIYF. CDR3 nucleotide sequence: TGTGCCAGCACTACAGGACAGACAAACACCATATATTTT.

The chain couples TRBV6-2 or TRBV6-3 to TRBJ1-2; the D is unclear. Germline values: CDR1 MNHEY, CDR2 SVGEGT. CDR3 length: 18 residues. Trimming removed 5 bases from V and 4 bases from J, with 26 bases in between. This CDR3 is CASSQNMAWETAFYGYTF. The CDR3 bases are TGTGCCAGCAGTCAGAATATGGCCTGGGAGACCGCCTTCTATGGCTACACCTTC.

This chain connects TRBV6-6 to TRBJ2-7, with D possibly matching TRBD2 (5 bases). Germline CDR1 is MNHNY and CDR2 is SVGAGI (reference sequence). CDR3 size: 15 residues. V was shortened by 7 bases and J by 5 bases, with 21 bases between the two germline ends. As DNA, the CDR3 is TGTGCCAGCACCACGGACTTGGGCAGGAACAACGAGCAGTACTTC. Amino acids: CASTTDLGRNNEQYF.

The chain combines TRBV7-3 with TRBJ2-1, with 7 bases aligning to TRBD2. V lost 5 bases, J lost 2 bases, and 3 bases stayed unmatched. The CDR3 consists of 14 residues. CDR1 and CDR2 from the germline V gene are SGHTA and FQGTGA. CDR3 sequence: CASSAGEAYNEQFF. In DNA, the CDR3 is TGTGCCAGCAGCGCGGGAGAGGCCTACAATGAGCAGTTCTTC.

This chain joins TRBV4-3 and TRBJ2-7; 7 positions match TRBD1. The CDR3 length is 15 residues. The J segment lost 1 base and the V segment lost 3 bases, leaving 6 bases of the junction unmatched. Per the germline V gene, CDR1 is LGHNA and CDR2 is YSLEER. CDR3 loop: CASSHPGQSSYEQYF. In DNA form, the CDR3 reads TGCGCCAGCAGCCATCCGGGACAGAGTTCCTACGAGCAGTACTTC.